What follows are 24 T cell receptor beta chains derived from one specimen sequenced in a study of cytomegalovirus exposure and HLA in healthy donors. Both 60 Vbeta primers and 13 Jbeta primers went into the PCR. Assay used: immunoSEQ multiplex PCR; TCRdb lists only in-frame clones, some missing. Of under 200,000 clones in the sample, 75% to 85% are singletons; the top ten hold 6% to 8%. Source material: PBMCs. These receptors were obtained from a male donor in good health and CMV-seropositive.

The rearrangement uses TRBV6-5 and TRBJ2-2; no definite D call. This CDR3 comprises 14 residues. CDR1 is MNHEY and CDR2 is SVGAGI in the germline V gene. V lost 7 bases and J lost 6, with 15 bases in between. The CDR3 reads CASISPLPPGELFF. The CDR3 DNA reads TGTGCCAGCATTAGTCCCCTTCCCCCCGGGGAGCTGTTTTTT.

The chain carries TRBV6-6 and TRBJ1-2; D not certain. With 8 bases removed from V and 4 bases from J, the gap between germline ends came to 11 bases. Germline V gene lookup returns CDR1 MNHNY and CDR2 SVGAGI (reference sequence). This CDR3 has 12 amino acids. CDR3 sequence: CASDGRLYGYTF. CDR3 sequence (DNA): TGTGCCAGCGATGGCAGGCTCTATGGCTACACCTTC.

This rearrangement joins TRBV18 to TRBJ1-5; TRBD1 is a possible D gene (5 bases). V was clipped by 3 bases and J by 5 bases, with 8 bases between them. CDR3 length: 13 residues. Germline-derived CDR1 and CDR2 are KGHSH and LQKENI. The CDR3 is CASSPDSYQPQHF. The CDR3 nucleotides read TGTGCCAGCTCACCTGACAGTTATCAGCCCCAGCATTTT.

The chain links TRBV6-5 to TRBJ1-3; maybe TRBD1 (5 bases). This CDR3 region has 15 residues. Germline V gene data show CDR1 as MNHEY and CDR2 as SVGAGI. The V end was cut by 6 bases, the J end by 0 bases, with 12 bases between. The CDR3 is CASSSYDSSGNTIYF. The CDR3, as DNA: TGTGCCAGCAGCTCCTACGACAGCTCTGGAAACACCATATATTTT.

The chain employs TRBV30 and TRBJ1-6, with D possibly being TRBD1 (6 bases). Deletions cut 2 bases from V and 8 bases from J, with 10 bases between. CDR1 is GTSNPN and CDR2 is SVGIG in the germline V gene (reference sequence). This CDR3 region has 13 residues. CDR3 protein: CAWSTGRDSPLHF. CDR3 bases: TGTGCCTGGAGTACAGGGAGGGATTCACCCCTCCACTTT.

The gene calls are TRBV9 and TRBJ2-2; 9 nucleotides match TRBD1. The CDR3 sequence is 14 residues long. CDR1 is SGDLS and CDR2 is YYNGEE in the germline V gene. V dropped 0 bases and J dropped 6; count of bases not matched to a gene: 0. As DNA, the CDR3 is TGTGCCAGCAGCGTAGGACAGGGGGCCGGGGAGCTGTTTTTT. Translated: CASSVGQGAGELFF. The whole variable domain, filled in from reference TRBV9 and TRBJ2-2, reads DSGVTQTPKHLITATGQRVTLRCSPRSGDLSVYWYQQSLDQGLQFLIQYYNGEERAKGNILERFSAQQFPDLHSELNLSSLELGDSALYFCASSVGQGAGELFFGEGSRLTVL.

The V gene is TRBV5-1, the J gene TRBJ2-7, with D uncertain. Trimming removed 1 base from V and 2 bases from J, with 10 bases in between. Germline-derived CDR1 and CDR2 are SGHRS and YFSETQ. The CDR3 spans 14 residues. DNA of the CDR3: TGCGCCAGCAGCTTGAATAGTTCTCCCTACGAGCAGTACTTC. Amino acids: CASSLNSSPYEQYF.

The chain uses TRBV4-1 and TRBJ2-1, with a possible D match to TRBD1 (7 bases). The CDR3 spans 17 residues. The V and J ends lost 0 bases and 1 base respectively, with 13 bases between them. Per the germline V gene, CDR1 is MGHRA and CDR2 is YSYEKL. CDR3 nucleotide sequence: TGCGCCAGCAGCCAAGACAGGGGGGTAAGGTCCTACAATGAGCAGTTCTTC. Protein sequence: CASSQDRGVRSYNEQFF.

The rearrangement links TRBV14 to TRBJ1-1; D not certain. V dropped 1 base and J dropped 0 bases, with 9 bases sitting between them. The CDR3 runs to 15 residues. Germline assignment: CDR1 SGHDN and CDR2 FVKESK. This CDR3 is CASSQVRGLNTEAFF. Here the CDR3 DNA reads TGTGCCAGCAGCCAAGTTCGGGGTCTGAACACTGAAGCTTTCTTT.

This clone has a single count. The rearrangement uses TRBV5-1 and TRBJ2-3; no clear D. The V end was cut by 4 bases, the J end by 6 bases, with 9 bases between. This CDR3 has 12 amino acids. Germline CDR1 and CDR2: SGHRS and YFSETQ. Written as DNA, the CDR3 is TGCGCCAGCAGCCTCTCCCGGGATACGCAGTATTTT. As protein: CASSLSRDTQYF.

The CDR3 nucleotides are TGTGCCAGCTCACTACTAGCGGGGGCTATCGCGAACACCGGGGAGCTGTTTTTT. This encodes CASSLLAGAIANTGELFF. The chain combines TRBV18 with TRBJ2-2; 11 nucleotides agree with TRBD2. CDR1 is KGHSH, CDR2 LQKENI, per germline. The CDR3 is made up of 18 amino acids. V trimming: 4 bases; J trimming: 0 bases; junction bases outside the gene matches: 7.

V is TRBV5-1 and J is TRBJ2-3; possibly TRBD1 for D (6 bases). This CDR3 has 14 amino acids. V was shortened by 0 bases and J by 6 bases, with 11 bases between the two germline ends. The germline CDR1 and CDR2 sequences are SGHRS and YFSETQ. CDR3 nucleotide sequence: TGCGCCAGCAGCTTGGAAGGGGGTGCGGATACGCAGTATTTT. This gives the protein CASSLEGGADTQYF.

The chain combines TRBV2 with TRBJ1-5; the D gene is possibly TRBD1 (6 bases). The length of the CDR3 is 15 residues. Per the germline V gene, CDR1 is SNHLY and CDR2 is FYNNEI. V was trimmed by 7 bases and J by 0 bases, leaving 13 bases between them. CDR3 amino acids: CASKAGEISNQPQHF. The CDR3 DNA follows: TGTGCCAGCAAAGCAGGGGAGATTAGCAATCAGCCCCAGCATTTT. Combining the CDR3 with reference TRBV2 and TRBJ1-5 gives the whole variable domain EPEVTQTPSHQVTQMGQEVILRCVPISNHLYFYWYRQILGQKVEFLVSFYNNEISEKSEIFDDQFSVERPDGSNFTLKIRSTKLEDSAMYFCASKAGEISNQPQHFGDGTRLSIL.

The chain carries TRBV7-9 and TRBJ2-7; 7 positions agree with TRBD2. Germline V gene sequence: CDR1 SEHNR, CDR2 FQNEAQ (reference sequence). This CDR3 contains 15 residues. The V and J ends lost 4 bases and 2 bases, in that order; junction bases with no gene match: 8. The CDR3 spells CASSSGPAGAYEQYF. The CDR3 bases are TGTGCCAGCAGCTCCGGTCCGGCGGGGGCCTACGAGCAGTACTTC.

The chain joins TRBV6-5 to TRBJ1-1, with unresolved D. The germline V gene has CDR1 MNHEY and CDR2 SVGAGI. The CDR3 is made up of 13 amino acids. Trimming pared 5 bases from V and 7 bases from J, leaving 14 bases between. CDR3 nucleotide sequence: TGTGCCAGCAGTCCGGGTCCTCCTATTGAAGCTTTCTTT. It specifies CASSPGPPIEAFF.

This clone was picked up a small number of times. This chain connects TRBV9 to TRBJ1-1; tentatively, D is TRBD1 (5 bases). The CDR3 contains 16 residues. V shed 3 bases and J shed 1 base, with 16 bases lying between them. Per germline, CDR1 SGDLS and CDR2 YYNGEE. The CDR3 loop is CASSAWGGPQNTEAFF. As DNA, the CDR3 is TGTGCCAGCAGCGCGTGGGGGGGACCGCAGAACACTGAAGCTTTCTTT. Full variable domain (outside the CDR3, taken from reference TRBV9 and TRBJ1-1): DSGVTQTPKHLITATGQRVTLRCSPRSGDLSVYWYQQSLDQGLQFLIQYYNGEERAKGNILERFSAQQFPDLHSELNLSSLELGDSALYFCASSAWGGPQNTEAFFGQGTRLTVV.

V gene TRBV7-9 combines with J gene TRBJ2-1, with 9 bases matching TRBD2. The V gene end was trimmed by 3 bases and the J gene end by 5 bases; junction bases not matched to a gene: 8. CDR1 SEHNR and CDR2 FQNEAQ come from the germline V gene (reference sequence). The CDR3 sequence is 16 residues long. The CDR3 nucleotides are TGTGCCAGCAGCTTCGGGCGGGGGGGTCCCCACAATGAGCAGTTCTTC. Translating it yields CASSFGRGGPHNEQFF.

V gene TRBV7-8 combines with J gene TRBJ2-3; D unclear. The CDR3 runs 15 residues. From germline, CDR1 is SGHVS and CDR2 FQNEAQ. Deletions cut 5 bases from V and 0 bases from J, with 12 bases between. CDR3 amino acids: CASSPVILSTDTQYF. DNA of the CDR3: TGTGCCAGCAGCCCAGTAATCCTCAGCACAGATACGCAGTATTTT.

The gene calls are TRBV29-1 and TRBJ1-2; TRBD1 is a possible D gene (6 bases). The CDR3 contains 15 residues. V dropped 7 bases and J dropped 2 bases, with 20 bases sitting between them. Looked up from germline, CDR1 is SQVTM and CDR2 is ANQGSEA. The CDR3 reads CSAGKGGSHNYGYTF. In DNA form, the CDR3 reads TGCAGCGCTGGGAAAGGGGGTTCTCACAACTATGGCTACACCTTC.

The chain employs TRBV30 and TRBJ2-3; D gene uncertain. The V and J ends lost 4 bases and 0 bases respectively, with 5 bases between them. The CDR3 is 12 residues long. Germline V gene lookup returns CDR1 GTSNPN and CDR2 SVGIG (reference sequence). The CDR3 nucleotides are TGTGCCTGGACCGCGAGCACAGATACGCAGTATTTT. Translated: CAWTASTDTQYF. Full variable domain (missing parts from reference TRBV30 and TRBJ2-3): SQTIHQWPATLVQPVGSPLSLECTVEGTSNPNLYWYRQAAGRGLQLLFYSVGIGQISSEVPQNLSASRPQDRQFILSSKKLLLSDSGFYLCAWTASTDTQYFGPGTRLTVL.

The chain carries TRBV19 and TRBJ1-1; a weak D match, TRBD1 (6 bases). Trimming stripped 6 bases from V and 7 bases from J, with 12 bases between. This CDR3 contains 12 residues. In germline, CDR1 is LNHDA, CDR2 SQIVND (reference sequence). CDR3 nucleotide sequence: TGTGCCAGTAGCACGATGACAGGTGAAGCTTTCTTT. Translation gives CASSTMTGEAFF.

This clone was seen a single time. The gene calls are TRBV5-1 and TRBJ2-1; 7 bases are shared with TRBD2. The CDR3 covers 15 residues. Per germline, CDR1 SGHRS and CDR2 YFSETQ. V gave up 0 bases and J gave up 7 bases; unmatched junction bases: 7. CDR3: CASSLGPGGGNEQFF. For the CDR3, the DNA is TGCGCCAGCAGCTTGGGGCCGGGGGGAGGGAATGAGCAGTTCTTC.

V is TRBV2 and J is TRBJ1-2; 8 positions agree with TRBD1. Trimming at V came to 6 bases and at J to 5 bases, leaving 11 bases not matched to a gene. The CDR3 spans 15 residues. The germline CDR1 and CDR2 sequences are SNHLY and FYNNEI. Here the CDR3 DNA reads TGTGCCAGCAGGAAAGAGACAGGGGAAAAGTATGGCTACACCTTC. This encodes CASRKETGEKYGYTF.

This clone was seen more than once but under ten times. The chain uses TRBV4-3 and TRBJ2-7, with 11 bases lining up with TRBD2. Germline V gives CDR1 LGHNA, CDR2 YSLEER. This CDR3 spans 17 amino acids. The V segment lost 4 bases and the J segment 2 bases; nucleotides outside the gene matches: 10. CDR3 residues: CASSPYRTSGGPYEQYF. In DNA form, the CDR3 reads TGCGCCAGCAGCCCCTATCGTACTAGCGGGGGACCCTACGAGCAGTACTTC.